Reported below is one TCR beta chain. The CDR3 has 15 residues. The germline V gene has CDR1 SGDLS and CDR2 YYNGEE. TCRdb reprocessed the 5' RACE reads and keeps a single row for each CDR3 protein, giving no DNA. Across some 600,000 distinct CDR3 sequences, the top ten clones capture approximately 3.6% of the sample. The data originate from a study of T cells expressing NK-cell markers. The specimen sequenced was blood T cells: a sorted CD56 or NKG2C T cell subset, CD4+ or CD8+ T cells, or bulk PBMC T cells (not recorded which). V usage is TRBV9 and J usage is TRBJ2-1; TCRdb lists TRBD2, though no DNA is available to test this call. The receptor was isolated from a man between 18 and 35 years old in good health. CDR3 amino acids: CASTLAGAPGSEQFF.